The subject of this entry is one TCR beta chain. Antigen: not known. The data were taken from a study of post-analysis software for immune sequencing data. Study details: Recorded disease courses covered relapsing-remitting, secondary progressive and progressive-relapsing multiple sclerosis. Some patients had no subtype annotation.

General study results and limits: When patients were compared with controls, a handful of TRBV segments were more frequent, TRBV5-6, TRBV5-1 and TRBV20-1 among them. Batch-mates among the samples co-clustered strongly by F measure. Normalized Chao1 diversity was significantly lower in multiple sclerosis patients than in controls.

Unique molecular identifiers were carried by the TCR beta cDNA libraries. The T cell input of about 0.9 to 10 million gave about 500,000 cDNA molecules. TCRdb called the PCR reads again in MiXCR, with one record for every CDR3 protein. The table shows roughly 400,000 distinct CDR3 sequences, with 39% occurring only once. The V gene lost 5 bases and the J gene lost 2 bases, with 11 bases spanning the gap. CDR3 length equals 14 residues. Per the germline V gene, CDR1 is MDHEN and CDR2 is SYDVKM. The TCR comes from a girl aged 2-9 years with multiple sclerosis. V is TRBV28 and J is TRBJ2-3, with TRBD2 as a possible D gene (6 bases). Source material: blood. CDR3 amino acids: CASSKGLHTDTQYF. The CDR3 nucleotides are TGTGCCAGCAGTAAGGGACTCCACACAGATACGCAGTATTTT.